Each of the 27 T cell receptor beta chains below was sequenced from the same sample in a study of OX40 agonist ivuxolimab in advanced cancers. The assay was immunoSEQ multiplex PCR, and TCRdb's table has in-frame clones only and misses some. The table has roughly 86,000 clones, 80% to 90% seen once. The sequencing used CD4+ or CD8+ T cells sorted from blood, collected in a trial of the OX40 agonist ivuxolimab. The receptor set was obtained from an adult with an advanced solid tumor such as melanoma, head and neck, liver or kidney cancer.

The genes are TRBV11-3 and TRBJ2-2; 11 bases line up with TRBD2. Trimming at V came to 2 bases and at J to 6 bases, leaving 5 bases not matched to a gene. The CDR3 totals 16 residues. From germline, CDR1 is SGHNT and CDR2 YENEEA. CDR3 in DNA: TGTGCCAGCAGCTTACTAGCGGGAGGAATGGCCGGGGAGCTGTTTTTT. Translating gives CASSLLAGGMAGELFF.

The chain uses TRBV6-5 and TRBJ2-7, with TRBD2 matching 11 bases. Looked up from germline, CDR1 is MNHEY and CDR2 is SVGAGI. The CDR3 runs to 16 residues. V gave up 0 bases and J gave up 4 bases; unmatched junction bases: 5. The CDR3 spells CASSYSPGLAVYEQYF. The CDR3 nucleotides read TGTGCCAGCAGTTACTCCCCGGGACTAGCGGTTTACGAGCAGTACTTC.

J is TRBJ2-7 and V is TRBV5-1, with 14 bases identical to TRBD2. The CDR3 contains 18 residues. Germline V gene lookup returns CDR1 SGHRS and CDR2 YFSETQ. V lost 2 bases to trimming and J lost 2 bases; unmatched junction nucleotides: 9. The CDR3 is CASSLAGGLAGAPYEQYF. DNA of the CDR3: TGCGCCAGCAGCTTAGCCGGGGGACTAGCGGGAGCCCCCTACGAGCAGTACTTC. Filled out from reference TRBV5-1 and TRBJ2-7, the complete variable domain reads KAGVTQTPRYLIKTRGQQVTLSCSPISGHRSVSWYQQTPGQGLQFLFEYFSETQRNKGNFPGRFSGRQFSNSRSEMNVSTLELGDSALYLCASSLAGGLAGAPYEQYFGPGTRLTVT.

The chain is built from TRBV27 and TRBJ2-2; no clear D gene. Germline CDR1 and CDR2: MNHEY and SMNVEV (reference sequence). V lost 1 base to trimming and J lost 6 bases, with 18 bases between them. The CDR3 loop spans 17 amino acids. Here the CDR3 reads CASSLYVPAAVAGELFF. As DNA, the CDR3 is TGTGCCAGCAGTTTATACGTCCCCGCTGCGGTGGCCGGGGAGCTGTTTTTT.

The rearrangement joins TRBV6-1 to TRBJ2-1; no clear D. V lost 5 bases and J 4 bases, leaving 15 bases between the germline ends. The germline CDR1 and CDR2 sequences are MNHNS and SASEGT. The CDR3 extends over 15 amino acids. The CDR3 loop reads CASSHRQVGYNEQFF. The CDR3 DNA is TGTGCCAGCAGTCATAGACAAGTAGGGTACAATGAGCAGTTCTTC.

The chain links TRBV4-1 to TRBJ1-6, with D unclear. CDR1 MGHRA and CDR2 YSYEKL come from the germline V gene. The V end lost 3 bases, the J end lost 0 bases, and 9 bases lay between the germline ends. CDR3 length: 16 residues. The CDR3 is CASSQLGSSYNSPLHF. For the CDR3, the DNA is TGCGCCAGCAGCCAGCTCGGTAGCTCCTATAATTCACCCCTCCACTTT.

V and J are TRBV4-1 and TRBJ2-7, with 10 bases matching TRBD2. Trimming removed 0 bases from V and 6 bases from J; junction bases left unmatched: 8. The CDR3 sequence is 16 residues long. CDR1 and CDR2 from the germline V gene are MGHRA and YSYEKL. In DNA form, the CDR3 reads TGCGCCAGCAGCCAAGATTACGCTAGCGGGAGAGGCGAGCAGTACTTC. It is translated as CASSQDYASGRGEQYF.

V and J are TRBV28 and TRBJ1-2; no reliable D call. CDR3 length: 12 amino acids. V lost 2 bases, J lost 4 bases, and 5 bases lay in between. The germline V gene encodes CDR1 MDHEN and CDR2 SYDVKM. The DNA for the CDR3 is TGTGCCAGCAGTTTAGGGCCCTATGGCTACACCTTC. Its translation is CASSLGPYGYTF.

The genes are TRBV5-6 and TRBJ2-2, with 9 bases identical to TRBD2. Germline loops: CDR1 SGHDT, CDR2 YYEEEE. This CDR3 region has 15 residues. V gave up 2 bases and J gave up 4 bases; unmatched junction bases: 3. The CDR3 nucleotides read TGTGCCAGCAGCTTTGGAGCGGGAGGCACCGGGGAGCTGTTTTTT. Amino acids: CASSFGAGGTGELFF. Full variable domain (rest looked up from reference TRBV5-6 and TRBJ2-2): DAGVTQSPTHLIKTRGQQVTLRCSPKSGHDTVSWYQQALGQGPQFIFQYYEEEERQRGNFPDRFSGHQFPNYSSELNVNALLLGDSALYLCASSFGAGGTGELFFGEGSRLTVL.

The chain has TRBV11-2 and TRBJ2-2; D remains ambiguous. Germline V gene lookup returns CDR1 SGHAT and CDR2 FQNNGV. V lost 8 bases and J lost 6, with 16 bases in between. The CDR3 loop spans 14 amino acids. CDR3 DNA: TGTGCCAGCGGTGGCCCACGACGGTCCGGGGAGCTGTTTTTT. Translated, it gives CASGGPRRSGELFF.

The chain recombines TRBV19 with TRBJ1-1; D not certain. This CDR3 spans 12 amino acids. V gave up 4 bases and J gave up 0 bases, with 3 bases separating them. Per germline, CDR1 LNHDA and CDR2 SQIVND (reference sequence). The CDR3 sequence is CASSTVNTEAFF. Here the CDR3 DNA reads TGTGCCAGTAGTACGGTGAACACTGAAGCTTTCTTT.

This clone was picked up one time. The chain recombines TRBV21-1 with TRBJ1-1. TRBV21-1 is given as a pseudogene. The CDR3 covers 14 residues. The CDR3 DNA is TGTGCCAGCAGCAAAGCGCTAGGGAACACTGAAGCTTTCTTT. Translation: CASSKALGNTEAFF.

This clone came up a few times. This chain connects TRBV7-9 to TRBJ2-7, with D tentatively TRBD1 (6 bases). Germline loops: CDR1 SEHNR, CDR2 FQNEAQ (reference sequence). The ends were cut back, 5 bases at V and 4 bases at J, with 9 bases in the middle. The CDR3 contains 12 residues. This CDR3 is CASSEQGYEQYF. For the CDR3, the DNA is TGTGCCAGCAGCGAACAGGGATACGAGCAGTACTTC.

V gene TRBV5-1 combines with J gene TRBJ2-7, with D perhaps TRBD1 (6 bases). The V gene's germline CDR1 is SGHRS and CDR2 YFSETQ. The CDR3 contains 13 residues. Trimming stripped 0 bases from V and 4 bases from J, with 8 bases between. The CDR3, as DNA: TGCGCCAGCAGCTTGGAGGGGGTTTACGAGCAGTACTTC. Amino acids: CASSLEGVYEQYF.

The genes are TRBV6-1 and TRBJ2-1, with 13 bases identical to TRBD2. This CDR3 has 15 amino acids. Germline values: CDR1 MNHNS, CDR2 SASEGT. V lost 6 bases and J lost 6; bases outside the gene matches: 5. CDR3 amino acids: CASRPGLAGANEQFF. CDR3 DNA: TGTGCCAGCAGGCCCGGACTAGCGGGAGCCAATGAGCAGTTCTTC.

This sequence joins TRBV7-9 and TRBJ1-1; TRBD1 matches at 7 bases. The length of the CDR3 is 12 residues. Trimming took 5 bases from V and 10 from J; bases not matched to a gene: 7. Per germline, CDR1 SEHNR and CDR2 FQNEAQ (reference sequence). The CDR3 nucleotides are TGTGCCAGCAGCCAGGGACAGTTGGGAGCTTTCTTT. It is translated as CASSQGQLGAFF.

In this sample, this clone turned up a few times. The chain uses TRBV27 and TRBJ2-1; possible D gene TRBD1, 6 bases. Per germline, CDR1 MNHEY and CDR2 SMNVEV (reference sequence). Trimming shortened V by 4 bases and J by 0 bases, and 13 bases separated the two germline ends. The CDR3 consists of 16 residues. The CDR3 reads CASSSGQSRSYNEQFF. CDR3 sequence (DNA): TGTGCCAGCAGTTCCGGACAGTCCCGCTCCTACAATGAGCAGTTCTTC.

Of note for this clone: At the DNA level, this CDR3 is encoded by other sequences in the same sample as well. The CDR3 nucleotides read TGCGCCAGCAGCTTGGATGGGGATAGCAATCAGCCCCAGCATTTT. It codes for CASSLDGDSNQPQHF. V usage is TRBV5-1 and J usage is TRBJ1-5, with no clear D. This CDR3 is 15 amino acids long. CDR1 and CDR2 from the germline V gene are SGHRS and YFSETQ. Trimming took 0 bases from V and 0 from J, leaving 7 bases between them.

The V gene is TRBV28, the J gene TRBJ2-7, with 12 positions matching TRBD2. V shed 6 bases and J 6 bases; nucleotides not matched to a gene: 21. CDR3 length: 19 residues. The germline CDR1 and CDR2 sequences are MDHEN and SYDVKM. The DNA for the CDR3 is TGTGCCAGCAGCCCTTGGAGGCTGACTAGCGGGAGTCCTCCTGGCGAGCAGTACTTC. It specifies CASSPWRLTSGSPPGEQYF.

The J gene is TRBJ2-1, the V gene TRBV5-3; D uncertain. TRBV5-3 has ORF status, its function being uncertain. The ends were cut back, 0 bases at V and 0 bases at J, with 13 bases in the middle. The CDR3 totals 17 residues. The CDR3 spells CARSLVPGQSSYNEQFF. CDR3 sequence (DNA): TGTGCCAGAAGCTTGGTACCTGGGCAGAGCTCCTACAATGAGCAGTTCTTC.

CDR3 sequence (DNA): TGCAGCGCGGGGGAGGTAGACTCCTACAATGAGCAGTTCTTC. As protein: CSAGEVDSYNEQFF. This chain joins TRBV29-1 and TRBJ2-1; weak D call: TRBD2 (6 bases). The V gene lost 7 bases and the J gene lost 0 bases, with 13 bases spanning the gap. From germline, CDR1 is SQVTM and CDR2 ANQGSEA. The CDR3 contains 14 residues.

The chain joins TRBV11-3 to TRBJ2-3; 12 positions match TRBD2. The germline CDR1 and CDR2 sequences are SGHNT and YENEEA. This CDR3 contains 18 residues. J gave up 4 bases and V 1 base, and 9 bases lay outside the gene matches. CDR3 DNA sequence: TGTGCCAGCAGCTTAGCCCCTAGCGGGAGGGGGAGGGCAGATACGCAGTATTTT. Translating gives CASSLAPSGRGRADTQYF. The full variable domain, in which reference TRBV11-3 and TRBJ2-3 provide the parts outside the CDR3, is EAGVVQSPRYKIIEKKQPVAFWCNPISGHNTLYWYLQNLGQGPELLIRYENEEAVDDSQLPKDRFSAERLKGVDSTLKIQPAELGDSAVYLCASSLAPSGRGRADTQYFGPGTRLTVL.

Worth noting for this clone: Other nucleotide sequences in the sample specify the same CDR3. The V and J genes are TRBV12-5 and TRBJ2-7, with TRBD1 identical over 9 bases. V lost 5 bases to trimming and J lost 4 bases; unmatched junction nucleotides: 9. CDR1 and CDR2 from the germline V gene are LGHNT and FRNRAP. CDR3 length: 15 residues. The CDR3 sequence: CASGPLGQGVYEQYF. In DNA, the CDR3 is TGTGCTAGTGGTCCTCTGGGACAGGGAGTATACGAGCAGTACTTC.

This chain links TRBV2 with TRBJ2-7; 11 bases agree with TRBD1. The CDR3 has 15 amino acids. Per germline, CDR1 SNHLY and CDR2 FYNNEI. Trimming removed 6 bases from V and 5 bases from J; junction bases left unmatched: 9. The CDR3: CASSLKDRGLHEQYF. The CDR3 nucleotides are TGTGCCAGCAGCCTAAAGGACAGGGGGCTCCACGAGCAGTACTTC.

The rearrangement joins TRBV5-4 to TRBJ2-7; D call uncertain. The V and J ends lost 0 bases and 0 bases respectively, with 10 bases between them. The CDR3 length is 15 residues. The germline CDR1 and CDR2 sequences are SGHNT and YYREEE (reference sequence). In nucleotides, the CDR3 is TGTGCCAGCAGCTTGGGAGCCTCCAGCTCCTACGAGCAGTACTTC. Encoded protein: CASSLGASSSYEQYF.

The chain links TRBV27 to TRBJ2-7; the D gene could be TRBD1 or TRBD2 (5 bases each). The CDR3 loop spans 15 amino acids. The germline gives CDR1 MNHEY, CDR2 SMNVEV (reference sequence). Trimming removed 3 bases at V and 4 bases at J, with 16 bases between. DNA for the CDR3: TGTGCCAGCAGTTTGGGTATGGGGGTAGGATACGAGCAGTACTTC. Residues: CASSLGMGVGYEQYF.

V gene TRBV28 combines with J gene TRBJ2-2, with D unresolved. Trimming removed 6 bases at V and 6 bases at J, with 11 bases between. Germline V gene lookup returns CDR1 MDHEN and CDR2 SYDVKM. CDR3 length equals 13 residues. For the CDR3, the DNA is TGTGCCAGCAGCCTCCGCGGTGCCGGGGAGCTGTTTTTT. Its protein product is CASSLRGAGELFF.